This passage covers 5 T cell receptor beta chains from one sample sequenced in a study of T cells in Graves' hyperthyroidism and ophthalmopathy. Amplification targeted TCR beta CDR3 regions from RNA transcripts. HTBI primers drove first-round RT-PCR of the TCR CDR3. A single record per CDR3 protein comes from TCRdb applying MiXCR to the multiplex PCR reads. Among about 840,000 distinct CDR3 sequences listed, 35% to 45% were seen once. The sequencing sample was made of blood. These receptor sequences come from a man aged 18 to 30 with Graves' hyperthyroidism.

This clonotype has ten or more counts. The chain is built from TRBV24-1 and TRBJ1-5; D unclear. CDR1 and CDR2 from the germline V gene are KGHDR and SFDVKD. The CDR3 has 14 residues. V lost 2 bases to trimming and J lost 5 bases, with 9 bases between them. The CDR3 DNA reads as TGTGCCACCAGTGATTCGGTCGTCGATCAGCCCCAGCATTTT. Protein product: CATSDSVVDQPQHF.

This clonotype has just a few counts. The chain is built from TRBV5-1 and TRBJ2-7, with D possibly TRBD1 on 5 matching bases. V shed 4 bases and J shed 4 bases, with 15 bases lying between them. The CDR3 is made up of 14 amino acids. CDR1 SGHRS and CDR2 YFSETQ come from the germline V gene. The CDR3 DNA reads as TGCGCCAGCAGCCCCGGCTCAGCAGGGTACGAGCAGTACTTC. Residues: CASSPGSAGYEQYF.

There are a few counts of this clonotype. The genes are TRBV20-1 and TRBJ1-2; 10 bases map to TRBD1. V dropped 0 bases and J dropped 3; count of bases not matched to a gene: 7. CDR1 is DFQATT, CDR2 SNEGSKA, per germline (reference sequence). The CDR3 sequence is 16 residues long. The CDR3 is CSARDTTGGADYGYTF. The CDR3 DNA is TGCAGTGCTAGAGATACGACAGGGGGCGCAGACTATGGCTACACCTTC.

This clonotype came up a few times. CDR3 amino acids: CASSLIGFQPQHF. CDR3 nucleotide sequence: TGTGCCAGCAGTTTAATAGGGTTTCAGCCCCAGCATTTT. The chain uses TRBV12-3 or TRBV12-4 and TRBJ1-5; no clear D gene. There are 13 residues in the CDR3. Deletions cut 2 bases from V and 6 bases from J, with 8 bases between.

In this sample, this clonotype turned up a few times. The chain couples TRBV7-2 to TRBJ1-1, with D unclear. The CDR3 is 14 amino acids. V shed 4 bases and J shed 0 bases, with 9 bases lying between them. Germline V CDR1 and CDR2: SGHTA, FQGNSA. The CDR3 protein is CASSSWGMNTEAFF. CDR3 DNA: TGTGCCAGCAGCTCCTGGGGTATGAACACTGAAGCTTTCTTT.